Described below is a single TCR beta chain sequence and its context. This clone has just one count. Its antigen remains undetermined. Qualities for individual bases were not recorded, and no much larger clone is one base off. This specimen belongs to a study of beta chain features in type 1 diabetes (dated by TCRdb to 2017 to 2018). At the level of the whole study: No differences in mean age, gender distribution, total cell number or subset yield were found between patients and healthy donors. A total of approximately 99,000,000 sorted cells were examined across all samples, and RNA yield correlated strongly with the number of cells per subset. The study compared the TCRB repertoires of sorted circulating CD4+ T cell subsets in recently diagnosed type 1 diabetes patients with those in matched healthy donors. Naive and central memory subsets were obtained from all 28 donors, but regulatory and stem cell-like memory subsets were isolated from only 8 patients and 8 healthy donors.

Each donor gave one peripheral blood draw, averaging roughly 120 mL, which was collected into heparinised tubes. Naive, central memory, regulatory and stem cell-like memory CD4+ T cells were sorted on a BD FACSAria II using a panel including CD45RO, CCR7, CD25, CD127, CD95 and CD27. Every sorted population had a purity above 95%. Right away, PBMCs were isolated by Lymphoprep density gradient centrifugation and were stained directly, with no culture step. So that batch effects would be minimized, each experiment stained and sorted samples in pairs, pairing one healthy donor with one patient. The entire isolated RNA was reverse transcribed using the High Capacity cDNA Reverse Transcription Kit, and thus expressed TCRB transcripts were sequenced. Deep immunoSEQ sequencing was performed on naive, central memory and regulatory T cell samples, with an average of roughly 3.5 million total reads per sample. Sorted cells were lysed in RLT buffer and RNA was extracted with DNase-treated RNeasy Micro or Mini kits, depending on cell number. Each cell subset was processed separately to prevent cross-contamination, with patient and healthy donor samples processed together. The immunoSEQ multiplex PCR was used to amplify TCRB sequences from cDNA, yielding 87-bp fragments that span the CDR3 region. Sequencing of the amplicons was performed on the Illumina HiSeq platform. The authors processed their data as follows. PCR bias was corrected computationally using synthetic template baselines, and reads within Hamming distance 2 were collapsed, with unmergeable singletons discarded. Reads were aligned to IMGT to assign V, D and J genes, CDR3 length, and insertions or deletions at six rearrangement sites. Within each subset, clonotype counts were normalized to the number of sorted cells before true diversity and Gini coefficients were calculated with the tcR R package. The overlap coefficient, calculated on TCRB nucleotide sequences, was used to measure repertoire sharing. As a proxy for the pre-selection repertoire, out-of-frame TCRB sequences from naive cells were analyzed. TCRdb took over this immuneACCESS table, retaining in-frame rearrangements with V and J assigned. Such tables are incomplete; in checked studies, under half of the missing clones stem from an unresolved V gene, and the remainder is unexplained. That table supplies the V and J calls and clone size; D and trimming were determined from the DNA. This sample gives approximately 300,000 clones in total; approximately 10% of them show up just once. Clones ranked in the top ten supply about 0.015% of the sample.

On the study overall, not on this receptor specifically: Shorter templates might be favored by PCR, yet because patient and control samples were amplified and corrected together, any such skew would affect both groups equally. Only small numbers of individuals were included in the HLA sub-analyses, which left unresolved whether HLA type had any influence on TCRB rearrangement. Type 1 diabetes patients showed a moderate but significant shortening of TCRB CDR3 length in all four CD4+ subsets. At VDJ recombination sites, patients with type 1 diabetes made fewer insertions and deleted more nucleotides, a pattern implying thymic rearrangement abnormalities. Because cDNA rather than genomic DNA was sequenced, highly expressing activated cells could have been over-represented, although no difference in activation and CD3 levels was found between groups. The naive, central memory and regulatory TCRB repertoires appeared to resemble one another more closely among patients than among healthy donors.

The source of this sequence is a woman younger than 45 in good health. The sample consisted of naive CD4+ T cells from blood. The sample's cell subset or site label, decoded: true naive CD4+ T cells.

The nucleotide sequence reads TGTGCCAGCAGCTTAGGGCTAGCGGACCAAGAGACCCAGTACTTC. This yields the protein CASSLGLADQETQYF. This chain is built from TRBV7-3 and TRBJ2-5; 7 bases in between match TRBD2. Including cysteine and phenylalanine, the CDR3 has 15 amino acids. Only CDR3 DNA is held: 45 bases, read in frame from base 1. CDR1 and CDR2, per the germline V gene, are SGHTA and FQGTGA. After removal of 2 bases from V and 0 bases from J, the junction retains 3 bases not matched to a gene.